The T cell receptor (beta chain) under discussion was sequenced for a study of T cells in Graves' hyperthyroidism and ophthalmopathy. Study-wide context: Blood was drawn when the patient was first diagnosed and still untreated. Study findings and constraints: Blood samples included most of the expanded thyroid clonotypes exceeding 0.001.

RNA transcripts served as the template for amplifying TCR beta CDR3 regions. First-round RT-PCR with HTBI primers amplified the TCR CDR3 region. MiXCR, applied by TCRdb to the multiplex PCR reads, yields one record per CDR3 protein. The profile shows roughly 500,000 distinct CDR3 sequences, approximately 14% of them singletons. This clonotype was counted at least ten times. Its antigen is not known. Germline assignment: CDR1 SGHAT and CDR2 FQNNGV. This CDR3 region has 15 residues. Trimming stripped 5 bases from V and 4 bases from J, with 14 bases between. The J gene is TRBJ2-2, the V gene TRBV11-2; D remains unclear. This TCR derives from a woman aged 30 to 39 with Graves' hyperthyroidism that later progressed to Graves' ophthalmopathy. Sequenced: blood. This chain's CDR3 is CASSQDRYGTGELFF. The DNA of the CDR3 is TGTGCCAGCAGCCAGGACCGGTATGGCACCGGGGAGCTGTTTTTT.